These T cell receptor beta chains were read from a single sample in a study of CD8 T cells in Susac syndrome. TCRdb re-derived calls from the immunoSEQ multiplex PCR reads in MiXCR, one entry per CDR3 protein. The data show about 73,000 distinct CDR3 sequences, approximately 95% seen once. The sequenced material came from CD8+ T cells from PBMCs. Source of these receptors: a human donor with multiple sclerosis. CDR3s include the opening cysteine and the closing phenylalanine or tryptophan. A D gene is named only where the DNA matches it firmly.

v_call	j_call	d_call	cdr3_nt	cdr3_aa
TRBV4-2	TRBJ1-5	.	TGTGCCAGCAGCCAAGCCGGGGAGCCCCAGCATTTT	CASSQAGEPQHF
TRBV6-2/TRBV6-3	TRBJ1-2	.	TGTGCCAGCAGTTTCCCGAGAAATTCCTATGGCTACACCTTC	CASSFPRNSYGYTF
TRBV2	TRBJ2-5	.	TGTGCCAGCAGTGAAGCATACAGGGAACGGGTGGAGACCCAGTACTTC	CASSEAYRERVETQYF
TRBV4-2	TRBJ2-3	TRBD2	TGTGCCAGCAGCCACCCGGGGCTAGCGGGGGTAGATACGCAGTATTTT	CASSHPGLAGVDTQYF
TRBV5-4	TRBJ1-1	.	TGTGCCAGCAGCTCATACAGGGAGGGCACTGAAGCTTTCTTT	CASSSYREGTEAFF
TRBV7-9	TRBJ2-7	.	TGTGCCAGCAGCTTAAAGGTGCGCGGTGCCCTCTCCTCCTACGAGCAGTACTTC	CASSLKVRGALSSYEQYF
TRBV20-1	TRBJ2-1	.	TGCAGTGCTAGATCTAACAATGAGCAGTTCTTC	CSARSNNEQFF
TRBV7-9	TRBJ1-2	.	TGTGCCAGCAGCTTCCCTCAGGGCAGGGGACCCACTAACTATGGCTACACCTTC	CASSFPQGRGPTNYGYTF
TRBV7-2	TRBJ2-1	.	TGTGCCAGCAGCTTCCCGGACTCTTGGGATGAGCAGTTCTTC	CASSFPDSWDEQFF
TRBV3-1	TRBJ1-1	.	TGTGCCAGCAGCCAACCCCGGAACACTGAAGCTTTCTTT	CASSQPRNTEAFF
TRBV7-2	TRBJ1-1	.	TGTGCCACCCCGGGCGGGGGCCTAATGAACACTGAAGCTTTCTTT	CATPGGGLMNTEAFF
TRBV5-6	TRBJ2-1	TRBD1	TGTGCCAGCAGCCCGCCCGGGACAGGGATGGATAATGAGCAGTTCTTC	CASSPPGTGMDNEQFF
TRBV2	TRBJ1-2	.	TGTGCCAGCAGTGAAAATCGGGCAGGGATTTATGGCTACACCTTC	CASSENRAGIYGYTF
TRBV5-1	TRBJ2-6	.	TGCGCCAGCAGCTCTTACGATCCCCTCTCTGGGGCCAACGTCCTGACTTTC	CASSSYDPLSGANVLTF